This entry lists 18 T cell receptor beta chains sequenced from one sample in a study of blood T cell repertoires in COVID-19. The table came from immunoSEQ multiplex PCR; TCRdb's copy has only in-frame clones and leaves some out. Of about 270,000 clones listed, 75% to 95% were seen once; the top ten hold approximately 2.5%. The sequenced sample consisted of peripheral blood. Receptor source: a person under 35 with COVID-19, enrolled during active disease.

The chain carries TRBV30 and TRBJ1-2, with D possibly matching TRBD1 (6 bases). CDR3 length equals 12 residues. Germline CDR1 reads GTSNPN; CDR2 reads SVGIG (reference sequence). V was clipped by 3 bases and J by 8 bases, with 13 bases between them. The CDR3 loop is CAWRKIQGGYTF. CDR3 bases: TGTGCCTGGAGAAAAATACAGGGAGGCTACACCTTC.

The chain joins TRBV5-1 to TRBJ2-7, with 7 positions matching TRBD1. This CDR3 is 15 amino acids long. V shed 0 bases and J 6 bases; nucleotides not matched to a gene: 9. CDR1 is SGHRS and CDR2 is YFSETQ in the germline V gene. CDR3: CASSLAEGARIEQYF. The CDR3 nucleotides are TGCGCCAGCAGCTTGGCCGAGGGGGCAAGGATCGAGCAGTACTTC.

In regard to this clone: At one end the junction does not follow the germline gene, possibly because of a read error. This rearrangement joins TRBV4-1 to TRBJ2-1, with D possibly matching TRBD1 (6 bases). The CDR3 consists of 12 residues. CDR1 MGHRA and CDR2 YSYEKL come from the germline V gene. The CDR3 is CARSRQDNEQFF. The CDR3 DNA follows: TGCGCCCGCAGCCGACAGGACAATGAGCAGTTCTTC.

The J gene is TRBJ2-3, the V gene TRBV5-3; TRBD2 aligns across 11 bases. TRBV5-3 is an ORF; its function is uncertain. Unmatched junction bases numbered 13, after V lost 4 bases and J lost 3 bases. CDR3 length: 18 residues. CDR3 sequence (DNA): TGTGCCAGAAGCGCCATTAGCGGGAGGGGAGATCGGACAGATACGCAGTATTTT. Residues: CARSAISGRGDRTDTQYF.

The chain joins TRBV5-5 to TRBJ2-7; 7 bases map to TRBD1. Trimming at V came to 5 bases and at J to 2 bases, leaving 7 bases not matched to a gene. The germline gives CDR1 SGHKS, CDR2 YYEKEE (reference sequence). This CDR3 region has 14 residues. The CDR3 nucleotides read TGTGCCAGCAGTCGGGACAGTGATCCCTACGAGCAGTACTTC. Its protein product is CASSRDSDPYEQYF.

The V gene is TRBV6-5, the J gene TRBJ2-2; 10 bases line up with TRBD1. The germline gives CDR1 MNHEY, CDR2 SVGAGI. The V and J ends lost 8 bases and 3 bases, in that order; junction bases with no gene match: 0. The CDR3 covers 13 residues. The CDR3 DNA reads TGTGCCAGCGGGACAGGGGACACCGGGGAGCTGTTTTTT. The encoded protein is CASGTGDTGELFF.

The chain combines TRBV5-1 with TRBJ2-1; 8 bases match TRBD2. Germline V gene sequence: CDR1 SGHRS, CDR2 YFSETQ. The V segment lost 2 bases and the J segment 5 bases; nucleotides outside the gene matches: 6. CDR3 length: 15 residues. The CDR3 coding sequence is TGCGCCAGCAGCTTAACCGGGACTAGGGACAATGAGCAGTTCTTC. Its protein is CASSLTGTRDNEQFF.

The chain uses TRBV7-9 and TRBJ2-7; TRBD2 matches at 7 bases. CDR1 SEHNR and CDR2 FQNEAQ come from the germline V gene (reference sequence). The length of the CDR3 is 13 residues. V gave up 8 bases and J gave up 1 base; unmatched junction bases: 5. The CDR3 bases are TGTGCCAGCCGAGCGGGATGGTCCTACGAGCAGTACTTC. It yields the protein CASRAGWSYEQYF.

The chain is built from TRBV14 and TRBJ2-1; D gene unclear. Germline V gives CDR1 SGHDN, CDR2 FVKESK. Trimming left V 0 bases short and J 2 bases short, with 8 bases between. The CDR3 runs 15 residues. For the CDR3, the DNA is TGTGCCAGCAGCCAAGATCTTTCCCCCTACAATGAGCAGTTCTTC. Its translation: CASSQDLSPYNEQFF.

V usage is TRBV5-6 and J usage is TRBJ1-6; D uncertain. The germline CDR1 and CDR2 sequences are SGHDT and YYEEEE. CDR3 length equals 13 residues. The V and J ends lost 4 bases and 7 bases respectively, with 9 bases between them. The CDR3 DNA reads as TGTGCCAGCAGCCCACCGGGGAATTCACCCCTCCACTTT. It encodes CASSPPGNSPLHF.

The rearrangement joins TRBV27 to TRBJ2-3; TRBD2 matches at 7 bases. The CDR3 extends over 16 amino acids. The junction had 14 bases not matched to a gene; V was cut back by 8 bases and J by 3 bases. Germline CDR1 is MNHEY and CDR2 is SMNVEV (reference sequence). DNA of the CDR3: TGTGCCAGCGCCCCTGTCCATGTGGGGGGGACAGATACGCAGTATTTT. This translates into CASAPVHVGGTDTQYF.

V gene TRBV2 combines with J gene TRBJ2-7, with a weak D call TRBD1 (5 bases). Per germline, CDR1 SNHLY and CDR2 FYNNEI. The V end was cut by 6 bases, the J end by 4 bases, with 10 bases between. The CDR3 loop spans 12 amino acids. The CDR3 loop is CASRDDSYEQYF. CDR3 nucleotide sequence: TGTGCCAGCAGAGACGACAGTTACGAGCAGTACTTC.

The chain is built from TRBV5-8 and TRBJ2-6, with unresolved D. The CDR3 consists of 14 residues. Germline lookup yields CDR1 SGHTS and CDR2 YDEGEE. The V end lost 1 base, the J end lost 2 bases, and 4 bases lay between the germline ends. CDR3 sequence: CASSLPAGANVLTF. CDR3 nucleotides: TGTGCCAGCAGCTTGCCCGCTGGGGCCAACGTCCTGACTTTC.

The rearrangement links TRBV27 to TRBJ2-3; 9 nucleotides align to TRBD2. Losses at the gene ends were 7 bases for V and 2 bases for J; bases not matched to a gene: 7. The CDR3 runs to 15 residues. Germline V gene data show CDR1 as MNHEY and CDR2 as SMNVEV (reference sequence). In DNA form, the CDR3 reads TGTGCCAGCACCCGACTAGCGGATGCCACAGATACGCAGTATTTT. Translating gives CASTRLADATDTQYF.

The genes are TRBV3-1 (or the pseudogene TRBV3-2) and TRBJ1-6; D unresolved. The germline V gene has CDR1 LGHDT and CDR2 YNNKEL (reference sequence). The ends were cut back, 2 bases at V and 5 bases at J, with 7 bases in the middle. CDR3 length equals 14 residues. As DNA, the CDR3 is TGTGCCAGCAGCCAACGGGTAAATAATTCACCCCTCCACTTT. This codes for CASSQRVNNSPLHF.

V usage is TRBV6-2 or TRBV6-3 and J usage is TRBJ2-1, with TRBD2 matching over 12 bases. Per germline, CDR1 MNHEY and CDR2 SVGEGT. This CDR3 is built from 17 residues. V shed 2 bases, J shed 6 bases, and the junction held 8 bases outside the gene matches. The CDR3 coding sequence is TGTGCCAGCAGTTACCCGCTCTCGACTAGCGGGAGCAATGAGCAGTTCTTC. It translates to CASSYPLSTSGSNEQFF.

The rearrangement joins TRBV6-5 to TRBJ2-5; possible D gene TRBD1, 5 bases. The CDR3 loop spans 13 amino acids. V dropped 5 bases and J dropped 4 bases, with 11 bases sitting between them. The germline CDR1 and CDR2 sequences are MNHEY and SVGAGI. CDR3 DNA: TGTGCCAGCAGTAAGGGGATTCCAGAGACCCAGTACTTC. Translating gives CASSKGIPETQYF.

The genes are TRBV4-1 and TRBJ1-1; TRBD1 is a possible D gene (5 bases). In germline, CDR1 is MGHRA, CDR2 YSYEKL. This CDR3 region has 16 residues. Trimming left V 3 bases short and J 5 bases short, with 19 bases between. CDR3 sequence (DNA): TGCGCCAGCAGCCACCCCGCAGGGTCTGATCGGACTGAAGCTTTCTTT. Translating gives CASSHPAGSDRTEAFF.